The clone carrying this T cell receptor (beta chain) appeared a few times. The entry originates in a study of T-cell memory formation after mild COVID-19. The CDR3 length is 17 residues. J was trimmed by 0 bases and V by 6 bases; bases with no gene match: 10. Constant-segment-primed 5'RACE gave TCR alpha and TCR beta cDNA libraries with sample barcodes and UMIs. Using its own MiXCR run on the 5' RACE reads, TCRdb lists one record per CDR3 protein. The data show about 160,000 distinct CDR3 sequences, around a third seen once. The V gene is TRBV12-3 or TRBV12-4, the J gene TRBJ2-3, with 9 bases aligning to TRBD1. The source is an adult woman who had mild COVID-19 (a few samples of this study predate the infection). Cell type and time point are not known. The sequenced sample consisted of PBMCs or a T cell subset sorted from them (not recorded which). CDR3 sequence (DNA): TGTGCCAGCAGCCCTAGAACCGGGACAGGGAGCACAGATACGCAGTATTTT. Encoded protein: CASSPRTGTGSTDTQYF.